This record concerns one TCR beta chain sequence. Only a few counts were recorded for this clone. The specificity of this receptor is unknown. Base qualities are not at hand, and no much larger clone is one base apart. The CDR3 holds 14 amino acids from the cysteine to the phenylalanine. The DNA shown is the 42-base CDR3, in frame from base 1. Reading the germline V gene gives CDR1 MGHRA and CDR2 YSYEKL. V is shortened by 4 bases, J by 4 bases, and the region joining them spans 14 bases. This sample was included in a study of vaccination effects on CD4 cells after COVID-19 (dated by TCRdb to between 2022 and 2023). General notes on the study: Participants received two doses of either the BNT162b2 or the mRNA-1273 mRNA SARS-CoV-2 vaccine. In a couple of convalescent patients, pre-vaccine samples were collected 16 days and one week ahead of the first dose, 142 and 148 days after COVID-19 diagnosis. The Oncomine TCR Beta short-read assay on an Illumina iSeq 100 was used to sequence cultures from other donors in the study. The study compared SARS-CoV-2 spike-specific CD4+ TCR repertoires before and after mRNA vaccination in COVID-19 convalescent patients and infection-naive vaccine recipients. A total of 10 COVID-19 convalescent patients and a handful of SARS-CoV-2-naive healthy vaccine recipients were included in the full study.

Overall results and qualifications from the work: In convalescent patients, the post-vaccine spike-reactive repertoire consisted mainly of new vaccine-induced clones, largely distinct from infection-induced clones. The study was limited by a small number of convalescent patients and lacked early post-infection timepoints. Clones induced by infection and clones induced by vaccination both contracted markedly at late timepoints after vaccination, which fits with T cell responses waning over time.

The method was the immunoSEQ multiplex PCR assay. DNA from the cultured and isolated CD4+ T cells underwent TCR beta CDR3 sequencing. In the source study's methods: Non-productive TCR sequences were discarded, and reads were trimmed to the CDR3 region, with only CDR3s of 7 or more amino acids retained. The MANAFEST web app was used to identify antigen-specific clonotypes by comparing expansion in peptide wells with expansion in reference cultures. To be called positive, a clone needed expansion at FDR<0.05 compared with the reference and with all other wells, an odds ratio greater than 5, and a frequency greater than 0.1% in two replicate wells. Clonotypes significantly expanded in SARS-CoV-2 spike wells and in at least one common cold coronavirus spike condition were defined as cross-reactive. CDR3 similarity was assessed by Levenshtein distance with the stringdist R package, and unrooted trees were built with ape in R 3.6.1. TCRdb retrieved this table from immuneACCESS and kept in-frame rearrangements only. Not all clones are present; in checked studies, unresolved V genes account for under half, and no reason is known for the remainder. The V and J calls and clone size are taken from that table; D and trimming were inferred from the DNA. Present in this sample are about 45,000 clones, more than 60% of which were seen just once. The ten most abundant clones make up roughly 30% of the sample.

To identify antigen-specific CD4+ T cell clonotypes by their expansion, the ViraFEST assay first stimulated PBMC with viral peptide pools and then applied TCR sequencing. After roughly 11 days of culture, CD4+ T cells were isolated with the EasySep CD4+ T cell isolation kit. Convalescent patients had PCR-confirmed SARS-CoV-2 infection between March and December 2020, before Alpha, Beta and Delta variants emerged in the United States. Two million PBMC per well were cultured with approximately 10 ug/ml peptides in IMDM containing roughly 5% human AB serum, roughly 9.5 IU/ml IL-2 and gentamicin. On days 3 and 7, half of the culture medium was replaced with fresh IL-2-containing medium. Unless otherwise noted, each peptide stimulation condition was cultured in triplicate wells. Using Ficoll-Paque Plus gradient centrifugation, PBMC were separated from whole blood and then either used fresh or cryopreserved at -140C. The QIAamp micro DNA kit was used to extract genomic DNA from the cultured CD4+ T cells.

The chain is made from TRBV4-1 and TRBJ2-7, with the D gene uncertain. The clonotype was recovered from a human donor who had a prior SARS-CoV-2 infection. The sample here was CD4+ T cells from PBMCs cultured with a peptide pool, taken before COVID-19 vaccination. The CDR3 reads CASSLPGRVYEQYF. The DNA is as follows: TGCGCCAGCAGCCTTCCCGGAAGGGTTTACGAGCAGTACTTC.